A selection of T cell receptor beta chains follows, all from one sample in a study of graft-versus-host responses after intestinal transplantation. Method: immunoSEQ multiplex PCR; TCRdb's copy keeps in-frame clones and lacks some. The sample consists of about 39,000 clones, 93% of them appearing once. Source: PBMCs, taken 700 to 750 days after intestinal transplantation. These receptors were taken from a human patient who received an intestinal transplant, so some T cells may come from the graft donor. The CDR3 runs from the conserved cysteine through the conserved F or W. Fields, in order: V gene, D gene, J gene, clone size, CDR3 DNA, CDR3 protein. A D gene is named only where the DNA matches it firmly. The size entry is marked missing in some rows and otherwise reads once, few, many or a size class.

TRBV11-2	-	TRBJ2-7	-	TGTGCCAGCAGCTTAGAGTCTTGGGGACTGGGCGAGCAGTACTTC	CASSLESWGLGEQYF
TRBV5-4	TRBD2	TRBJ2-1	-	TGTGCCAGCAGCCCCGGACTAGCGGATTACAATGAGCAGTTCTTC	CASSPGLADYNEQFF
TRBV6-5	TRBD2	TRBJ2-5	-	TGTGCCAGCAGTTATCGGGGGGGGGAAGAGACCCAGTACTTC	CASSYRGGEETQYF
TRBV19	-	TRBJ1-5	-	TGTGCCAGTAGTATAGGTGGGGAAGAAAATCAGCCCCAGCATTTT	CASSIGGEENQPQHF
TRBV29-1	TRBD1	TRBJ2-7	-	TGCAGCACCCGGGACAGGGGTTCCCACGAGCAGTACTTC	CSTRDRGSHEQYF
TRBV5-4	-	TRBJ1-4	-	TGTGCCAGCAACGACGGGACATTCCAAAATGAAAAACTGTTTTTT	CASNDGTFQNEKLFF
TRBV28	-	TRBJ1-3	-	TGTGCCAGCAGTTTATTCTACTTTACAGGGAACTCTGGAAACACCATATATTTT	CASSLFYFTGNSGNTIYF
TRBV30	-	TRBJ2-3	-	TGTGCCTGGACTATCACAGATACGCAGTATTTT	CAWTITDTQYF
TRBV5-1	-	TRBJ1-2	-	TGCGCCAGCAGCCCGGAACAGGGATCTATGGGTTATGGCTACACCTTC	CASSPEQGSMGYGYTF
TRBV5-1	TRBD2	TRBJ2-3	-	TGCGCCAGCAGCCGGGGGGTAGCGGGAGGCACAGATACGCAGTATTTT	CASSRGVAGGTDTQYF
TRBV11-1	-	TRBJ2-2	-	TGTGCCAGCCAGGGGGGGACCGGGGAGCTGTTTTTT	CASQGGTGELFF
TRBV19	TRBD2	TRBJ2-5	-	TGTGCCAGTGGGACTAGCGGGAACGTAGAGACCCAGTACTTC	CASGTSGNVETQYF
TRBV5-6	-	TRBJ2-1	-	TGTGCCAGCAGCTCCGATTTGTTCCCGGGACAACCTGAGTTCTTC	CASSSDLFPGQPEFF
TRBV28	TRBD2	TRBJ2-7	-	TGTGCCAGCAGTTCCCGAACAAGACTAGCGGGGACCTACGAGCAGTACTTC	CASSSRTRLAGTYEQYF
TRBV29-1	TRBD1	TRBJ1-5	-	TGCAGCGTGGGGACAGGGATAAATCAGCCCCAGCATTTT	CSVGTGINQPQHF
TRBV6-5	-	TRBJ2-3	-	TGTGCCAGCGGTACCCCGGGGCTTACAGATACGCAGTATTTT	CASGTPGLTDTQYF
TRBV30	-	TRBJ2-7	-	TGTGCCTGGAGCGGAACCTACGAGCAGTACTTC	CAWSGTYEQYF
TRBV19	-	TRBJ2-2	-	TGTGCCAGTAGTATCCCGGGATTAAAGGACACCGGGGAGCTGTTTTTT	CASSIPGLKDTGELFF
TRBV5-1	-	TRBJ1-2	once	TGCGCCAGCAGCCTACGGGACGCAGGTTCGAACTATGGCTACACCTTC	CASSLRDAGSNYGYTF
TRBV27	-	TRBJ1-3	-	TGTGCCAGCAGTTTATCGACGGGGGGCACCATATATTTT	CASSLSTGGTIYF
TRBV2	-	TRBJ1-3	-	TGTGCCAGCAGATCTAGGACAGTCAGCTCTGGAAACACCATATATTTT	CASRSRTVSSGNTIYF
TRBV18	TRBD2	TRBJ2-1	-	TGTGCCAGCGCCAGCGGGGGGTACAATGAGCAGTTCTTC	CASASGGYNEQFF
TRBV7-3	TRBD2	TRBJ2-7	-	TGTGCCAGCAGCCCCCAGTCGGGGGGACTAGGAGAGCAGTACTTC	CASSPQSGGLGEQYF
TRBV19	TRBD1	TRBJ1-6	-	TGTGCCAGTAGGACAGGGGCCACGCGGTCACCCCTCCACTTT	CASRTGATRSPLHF
TRBV10-3	-	TRBJ1-1	few	TGTGCCATCACGGACACCCAGAACACTGAAGCTTTCTTT	CAITDTQNTEAFF
TRBV5-1	TRBD1	TRBJ2-1	-	TGCGCCAGCAGCTTGGTACCCGGGACAGTTAATGAGCAGTTCTTC	CASSLVPGTVNEQFF
TRBV4-2	TRBD2	TRBJ2-5	-	TGTGCCAGCAGCCAAGCAGGGCGGGAGGGCCGAGAGACCCAGTACTTC	CASSQAGREGRETQYF
TRBV28	-	TRBJ2-7	once	TGTGCCAGCAGTTTCTCCTATGGGAGGCCCTACTACGAGCAGTACTTC	CASSFSYGRPYYEQYF
TRBV7-9	-	TRBJ2-3	-	TGTGCCAGCAGCTTAGCGCTGACAGATACGCAGTATTTT	CASSLALTDTQYF
TRBV7-9	-	TRBJ2-5	-	TGTGCCAGCAGCTTTAAAGAGACCCAGTACTTC	CASSFKETQYF
TRBV7-2	-	TRBJ2-1	-	TGTGCCAGCAGCTTAAGTCCGGGGCCCCGTAGCGGGCAGTTCTTC	CASSLSPGPRSGQFF
TRBV9	-	TRBJ2-3	-	TGTGCCAGCAGCCCGATGGCAGATACGCAGTATTTT	CASSPMADTQYF
TRBV5-1	TRBD2	TRBJ2-1	-	TGCGCCAGCAGCTTGGCTAGCGGGGGGGCGGGCTCCTACAATGAGCAGTTCTTC	CASSLASGGAGSYNEQFF
TRBV5-5	-	TRBJ2-6	-	TGTGCCAGCAGCTTGGCTCCCCGCTCTGGGGCCAACGTCCTGACTTTC	CASSLAPRSGANVLTF
TRBV7-6	-	TRBJ1-1	-	TGTGCCAGCAGCTTAGAAGGGTCTTTTGGCACTGAAGCTTTCTTT	CASSLEGSFGTEAFF
TRBV5-4	TRBD1	TRBJ2-1	-	TGTGCCAGCAGCTCAGAAATAGGGGACAGATCCCACAATGAGCAGTTCTTC	CASSSEIGDRSHNEQFF
TRBV25-1	TRBD1	TRBJ2-5	once	TGTGCCAGCAGTGGGGACAGGCAAGAGACCCAGTACTTC	CASSGDRQETQYF
TRBV2	-	TRBJ2-5	-	TGTGCCAGCAGTGGGGAAATAGAGACCCAGTACTTC	CASSGEIETQYF
TRBV13	-	TRBJ2-3	medium-sized	TGTGCCAGCAGCTTAGTCAGGACAGATACGCAGTATTTT	CASSLVRTDTQYF
TRBV6-1	-	TRBJ2-1	-	TGTGCCAGCAGTGACATTCATGGGGTTACAGCCTACAATGAGCAGTTCTTC	CASSDIHGVTAYNEQFF
TRBV5-1	-	TRBJ1-2	-	TGCGCCAGCAGCTTGGGGGGGGCGGGTCTACCTCGCGGCTACACCTTC	CASSLGGAGLPRGYTF
TRBV4-2	TRBD2	TRBJ2-7	once	TGTGCCAGCAGCCAAACACGGGGACTAGCGCTTTTAATGTACTTC	CASSQTRGLALLMYF
TRBV9	TRBD1	TRBJ1-2	-	TGTGCCAGCAGCGTAGGTCGATTTGGGACAGACTATGGCTACACCTTC	CASSVGRFGTDYGYTF
TRBV6-5	-	TRBJ2-1	-	TGTGCCAGCAGTTCCGACGGGAGCTCCTACAATGAGCAGTTCTTC	CASSSDGSSYNEQFF
TRBV6-6	TRBD2	TRBJ2-1	-	TGTGCCAGCAGTTACCTACAGACTAGCGGGAGATCTGAGCAGTTCTTC	CASSYLQTSGRSEQFF